This record looks at one TCR beta chain sequence and its context. What it recognizes is unknown. The data originate from a study of shared clonotypes between healthy human individuals. The repertoire was sequenced with immunoSEQ multiplex PCR; TCRdb's copy has only in-frame clones and lacks some. Among approximately 1.9 million clones listed, 93% were seen once. Study-level findings and limits: Across subsets, estimated richness was generally greater for naive than for memory populations. A reduction in generation probabilities was seen for non-shared clonotypes relative to those shared by all four donors. It was the few donors that limited the genetic and exposure-history diversity represented.

Terminally differentiated effector memory CD45RA+ cells were left out of the naive CD8 fraction, which was CD45RO-negative and positively selected for CCR7. V dropped 0 bases and J dropped 6 bases, with 16 bases sitting between them. This CDR3 region has 15 residues. Looked up from germline, CDR1 is SGHKS and CDR2 is YYEKEE (reference sequence). Sequencing input: naive CD8+ T cells from PBMCs. The V call is TRBV5-5, the J call TRBJ2-7; D unresolved. This clonotype was sampled from a young man in good health. Some clones in this sample may be carry-over from other donors' samples. CDR3 loop: CASSLVLGLGSEQYF. CDR3 nucleotides: TGTGCCAGCAGCTTGGTTCTGGGGTTAGGATCCGAGCAGTACTTC.